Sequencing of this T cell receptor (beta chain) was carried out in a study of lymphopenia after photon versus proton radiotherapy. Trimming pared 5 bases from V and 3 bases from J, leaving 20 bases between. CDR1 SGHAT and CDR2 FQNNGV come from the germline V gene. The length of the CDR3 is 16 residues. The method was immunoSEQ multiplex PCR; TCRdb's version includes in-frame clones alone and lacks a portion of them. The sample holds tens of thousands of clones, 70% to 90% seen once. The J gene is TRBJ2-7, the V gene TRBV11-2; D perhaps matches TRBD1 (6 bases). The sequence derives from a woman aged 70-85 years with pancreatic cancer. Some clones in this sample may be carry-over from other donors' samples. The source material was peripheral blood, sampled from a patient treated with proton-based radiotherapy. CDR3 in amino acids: CASSRPGHSNVYEQYF. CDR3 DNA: TGTGCCAGCAGCCGACCGGGACACTCAAACGTCTACGAGCAGTACTTC.